This T cell receptor beta chain was recovered during a study of identical twins. Healthy Caucasian donors formed the entire cohort. Concerning this clonotype: No antigen is known for it. A read error is possible here, since a much larger clone lies one base away.

Template switching added a universal primer binding site, and final cDNA carried unique molecular identifiers. TCRdb redid the calling of the 5' RACE reads with MiXCR, one entry per CDR3 protein. The profile shows some 630,000 distinct CDR3 sequences, about 7% of them singletons. Study-wide points: Within twin pairs, the out-of-frame alpha sequences they shared showed excess low generation probability.

These data were also reused for a study on yellow fever vaccine responses in identical twins.

The sequence was obtained from a young woman in good health. The sequenced sample consisted of PBMCs.

Here the CDR3 DNA reads TGTGCCAGCAGCGTAACGGGACCAGCCTACAATGAGCAGTTCTTC. The encoded protein is CASSVTGPAYNEQFF. The chain couples TRBV9 to TRBJ2-1; D might be TRBD1 or TRBD2, each matching 5 bases. The V end lost 1 base, the J end lost 2 bases, and 10 bases lay between the germline ends. CDR1 and CDR2 (germline): SGDLS, YYNGEE. CDR3 size: 15 residues.